Detailed here is one TCR beta chain. The data belong to a study of blood T cell repertoires in COVID-19. Generated by immunoSEQ multiplex PCR, the TCRdb table keeps only in-frame clones and is missing some. The sample shows approximately 530,000 clones, approximately 91% of them seen only once. J gave up 8 bases and V 4 bases, and 7 bases lay outside the gene matches. The CDR3 loop spans 14 amino acids. CDR1 is SGHDT and CDR2 is YYEEEE in the germline V gene. The material sequenced was peripheral blood. The chain recombines TRBV5-6 with TRBJ1-4, with TRBD1 matching over 8 bases. This clonotype was obtained from a woman between 50 and 59 years old with COVID-19, enrolled during active disease. The DNA for the CDR3 is TGTGCCAGCAGCCCTGGACAGGGCGGCGAAAAACTGTTTTTT. Encoded protein: CASSPGQGGEKLFF.